These 17 T cell receptor beta chains share one sample of origin, sequenced in a study of blood T cells in healthy people across ages. PCR was performed a second time for about 7 to 11 cycles using a sample-barcoded 5' primer and a J-beta primer mix. TCRdb re-derived calls from the 5' RACE reads in MiXCR, one entry per CDR3 protein. The sample shows hundreds of thousands of distinct CDR3 sequences, under 40% of them seen only once. Specimen: blood. These receptors came from a man aged 18-30 years in good health.

This clonotype was picked up a small number of times. The gene calls are TRBV6-2 or TRBV6-3 and TRBJ2-5, with TRBD1 matching over 10 bases. The V and J ends lost 6 bases and 5 bases, in that order; junction bases with no gene match: 15. Germline loops: CDR1 MNHEY, CDR2 SVGEGT. The CDR3 runs 17 residues. Written as DNA, the CDR3 is TGTGCCAGCAGACCCCACCGGGACAGGGGAAGTATGGAGACCCAGTACTTC. This codes for CASRPHRDRGSMETQYF.

This clonotype was observed many times. The chain couples TRBV5-5 to TRBJ2-3; D is perhaps TRBD1 (5 bases). V was cut by 0 bases and J by 2 bases, with 13 bases left in between. The CDR3 length is 16 residues. Germline assignment: CDR1 SGHKS and CDR2 YYEKEE (reference sequence). CDR3 bases: TGTGCCAGCAGCTTGGAAGAGACAGATATCACAGATACGCAGTATTTT. It translates to CASSLEETDITDTQYF.

V and J are TRBV21-1 and TRBJ1-1; the table's D call, TRBD1, has no DNA check behind it. TRBV21-1 is a pseudogene segment. The CDR3 loop spans 13 amino acids. The CDR3 sequence: CASSKEGGTEAFF. CDR3 sequence (DNA): TGTGCCAGCAGCAAAGAAGGGGGCACTGAAGCTTTCTTT.

This clonotype was found a few times. This chain uses TRBV4-3 with TRBJ2-3; 8 nucleotides agree with TRBD2. The CDR3 runs to 16 residues. V was clipped by 1 base and J by 8 bases; unmatched bases: 11. Germline CDR1 is LGHNA and CDR2 is YSLEER. The CDR3 spells CASSQGRGVGFGTQYF. In DNA, the CDR3 is TGCGCCAGCAGCCAAGGGCGGGGGGTTGGTTTCGGTACGCAGTATTTT.

This chain connects TRBV20-1 to TRBJ2-2; 7 nucleotides agree with TRBD1. Germline V lookup: CDR1 DFQATT, CDR2 SNEGSKA (reference sequence). The CDR3 is 15 amino acids. The J segment lost 4 bases and the V segment lost 6 bases, leaving 11 bases of the junction unmatched. This CDR3 reads CSASSPQGSTGELFF. CDR3 DNA: TGCAGTGCCTCCTCCCCACAGGGGAGCACCGGGGAGCTGTTTTTT.

Regarding this clonotype: A read error is possible here, since a much larger clone lies one base away. The chain recombines TRBV29-1 with TRBJ2-1, with 8 bases matching TRBD1. Germline values: CDR1 SQVTM, CDR2 ANQGSEA. The CDR3 covers 12 residues. The CDR3 DNA sequence: TGCAGCGAAAGGACAGGGTACAGTGAGCAGTTCTTC. Translating it yields CSERTGYSEQFF.

J is TRBJ2-3 and V is TRBV7-9; 7 positions agree with TRBD1. Unmatched junction bases numbered 10, after V lost 5 bases and J lost 2 bases. CDR1 is SEHNR, CDR2 FQNEAQ, per germline (reference sequence). The CDR3 contains 16 residues. CDR3 DNA sequence: TGTGCCAGCAGCCCCCAGACAGGGACCCCCACAGATACGCAGTATTTT. This translates into CASSPQTGTPTDTQYF.

The V and J genes are TRBV27 and TRBJ2-7; the D is unclear. The CDR3 covers 12 residues. V lost 3 bases, J lost 7 bases, and 10 bases lay in between. From germline, CDR1 is MNHEY and CDR2 SMNVEV (reference sequence). The CDR3 is CASSFPAGEQYF. For the CDR3, the DNA is TGTGCCAGCAGTTTCCCAGCTGGTGAGCAGTACTTC.

This clonotype was picked up a small number of times. The chain recombines TRBV7-9 with TRBJ2-1; maybe TRBD1 (5 bases). Germline CDR1 SEHNR, CDR2 FQNEAQ (reference sequence). With 7 bases removed from V and 3 bases from J, the gap between germline ends came to 13 bases. The CDR3 loop spans 14 amino acids. The CDR3 here is CASNLGENYNEQFF. In nucleotides, the CDR3 is TGTGCCAGCAACCTAGGGGAAAACTACAATGAGCAGTTCTTC.

This chain uses TRBV14 with TRBJ1-1; no reliable D call. The CDR3 has 15 residues. Trimming cost V 4 bases and J 2 bases, with 14 bases left between them. Germline V lookup: CDR1 SGHDN, CDR2 FVKESK. CDR3 sequence: CASSPDGWGNTEAFF. As DNA, the CDR3 is TGTGCCAGCAGCCCCGACGGGTGGGGAAACACTGAAGCTTTCTTT.

V is TRBV21-1 and J is TRBJ2-3; the D call of TRBD1 is as the table states it, not checked on the DNA. TRBV21-1 is recorded as a pseudogene. The CDR3 is 15 amino acids. The CDR3 coding sequence is TGTGCCAGCAGCAAAGCCCAGGGGCTGGAAGATACGCAGTATTTT. This sequence encodes CASSKAQGLEDTQYF.

The chain recombines TRBV7-2 with TRBJ2-3; D unresolved. This CDR3 comprises 16 residues. Germline V lookup: CDR1 SGHTA, CDR2 FQGNSA. V was trimmed by 0 bases and J by 2 bases, leaving 12 bases between them. The CDR3: CASSLANSLPTDTQYF. CDR3 bases: TGTGCCAGCAGCTTAGCGAACAGCCTTCCCACAGATACGCAGTATTTT.

This clonotype was observed a few times. The gene calls are TRBV2 and TRBJ2-2; tentative D call: TRBD2 (6 bases). The CDR3 has 12 amino acids. V dropped 10 bases and J dropped 4 bases, with 10 bases sitting between them. Germline CDR1 reads SNHLY; CDR2 reads FYNNEI. The CDR3 spells CATAGSTGELFF. CDR3 DNA: TGTGCCACTGCGGGGTCCACCGGGGAGCTGTTTTTT.

Remarks on this clonotype: This may be a read error, as it is one base from a much larger clone. The V and J genes are TRBV7-9 and TRBJ2-5, with TRBD2 identical over 9 bases. CDR1 is SEHNR and CDR2 is FQNEAQ in the germline V gene (reference sequence). The V and J ends lost 5 bases and 11 bases, in that order; junction bases with no gene match: 9. The CDR3 is 13 residues long. Written as DNA, the CDR3 is TGTGCCAGCAGCCGACTAGCGGTAGATGAGCAGTACTTC. Protein product: CASSRLAVDEQYF.

This clonotype has only a few counts. J is TRBJ1-6 and V is TRBV4-3, with 7 bases fitting TRBD1. Losses at the gene ends were 0 bases for V and 7 bases for J; bases not matched to a gene: 3. In germline, CDR1 is LGHNA, CDR2 YSLEER. There are 15 residues in the CDR3. For the CDR3, the DNA is TGCGCCAGCAGCCAAGACAGGGGGTGGAATTCACCCCTCCACTTT. It specifies CASSQDRGWNSPLHF.

As concerns this clonotype: The junction and the germline gene differ at one end; a read error may be behind it. The V and J genes are TRBV10-3 and TRBJ2-7; D is ambiguous. Germline CDR1 is ENHRY and CDR2 is SYGVKD. The CDR3 is 12 residues long. The CDR3 DNA reads TGTGCCACCAGTGATCAGGACTACGAGCAGTACTTC. It specifies CATSDQDYEQYF.

In its sample, this clonotype was seen many times. This rearrangement joins TRBV10-3 to TRBJ2-3; D gene ambiguous. CDR3 size: 14 residues. Per the germline V gene, CDR1 is ENHRY and CDR2 is SYGVKD. The V end lost 0 bases, the J end lost 4 bases, and 8 bases lay between the germline ends. The CDR3 here is CAISESGRPDTQYF. The CDR3 coding sequence is TGTGCCATCAGTGAGTCTGGTAGGCCAGATACGCAGTATTTT.